Listed here is a single TCR beta chain. Germline V gene sequence: CDR1 LNHNV, CDR2 YYDKDF (reference sequence). V shed 3 bases, J shed 2 bases, and the junction held 9 bases outside the gene matches. The CDR3 has 18 residues. The data are from a study of blood T cell repertoires in COVID-19. Overall study context: Sources were T cells, B-cell-depleted T cells, or PBMCs; the material itself was cDNA or gDNA.

Clones were sequenced by immunoSEQ multiplex PCR, and TCRdb holds only the in-frame ones, with some missing. The sample shows tens of thousands of clones, approximately 80% of them seen only once. The sequencing sample was made of peripheral blood. The chain carries TRBV15 and TRBJ2-3, with 12 bases fitting TRBD2. This sequence originates from a human donor in a cohort sampled during active COVID-19. The DNA of the CDR3 is TGTGCCACCAGCAGGCCCCGGACTAGCGGGGTGATCACAGATACGCAGTATTTT. It specifies CATSRPRTSGVITDTQYF.